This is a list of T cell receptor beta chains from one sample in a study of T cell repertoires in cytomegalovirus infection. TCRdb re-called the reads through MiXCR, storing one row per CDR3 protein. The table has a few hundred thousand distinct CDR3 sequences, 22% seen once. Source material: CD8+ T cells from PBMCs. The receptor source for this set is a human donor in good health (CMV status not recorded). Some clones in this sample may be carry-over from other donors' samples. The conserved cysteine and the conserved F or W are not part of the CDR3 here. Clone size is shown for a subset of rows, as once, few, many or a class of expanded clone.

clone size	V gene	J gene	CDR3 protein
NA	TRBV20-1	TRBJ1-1	SAKEGSTEAF
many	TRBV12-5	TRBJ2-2	ASGGSTGELF
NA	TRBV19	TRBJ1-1	ASSIYLNTEAF
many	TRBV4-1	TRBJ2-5	ASSQDLGLAEETQY
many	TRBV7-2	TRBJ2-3	ASSSGLPDTQY
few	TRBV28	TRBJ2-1	ASSHLGQGIDEQF
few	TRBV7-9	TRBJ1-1	ASSLGPLGNTEAF
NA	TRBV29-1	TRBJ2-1	SVQRNNEQF
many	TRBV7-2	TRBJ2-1	ASSFRQGTEQF
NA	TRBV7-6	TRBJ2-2	ASSLGSPTGELF
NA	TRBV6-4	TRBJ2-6	ASSGERASGANVLT
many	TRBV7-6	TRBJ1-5	ASSPGAGAGNQPQH
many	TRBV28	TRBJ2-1	ASSSLGREVYNEQF
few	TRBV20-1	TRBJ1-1	SASPWGSNTEAF
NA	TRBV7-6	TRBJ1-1	ASSLKGVGDTEAF
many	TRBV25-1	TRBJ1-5	ASKDGNQPQH
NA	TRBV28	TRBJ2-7	ASSSGGILGTGEQY
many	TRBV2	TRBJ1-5	ASRGGFTQPQH
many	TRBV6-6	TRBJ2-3	ATRGATDTQY
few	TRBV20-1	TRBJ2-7	SADRGGEQY
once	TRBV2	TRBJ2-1	ATGGSYNEQF
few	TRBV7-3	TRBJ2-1	ASSLLRGASYNEQF
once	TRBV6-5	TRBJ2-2	ASSYFASTGELF
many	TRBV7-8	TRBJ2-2	ASSFTGPTGELF
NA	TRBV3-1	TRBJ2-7	ASSQAGISYEQY
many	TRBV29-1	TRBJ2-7	SVTGGESYEQY
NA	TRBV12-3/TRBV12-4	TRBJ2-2	ASNNLYATGELF
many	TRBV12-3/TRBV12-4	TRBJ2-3	ASSSGTGDTQY
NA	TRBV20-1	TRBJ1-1	SAPVLGTEAF
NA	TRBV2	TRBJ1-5	ASRTDGGQPQH
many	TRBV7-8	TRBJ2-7	ASSLEPEAYEQY
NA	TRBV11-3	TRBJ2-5	ASSPGGPQETQY
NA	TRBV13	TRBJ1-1	ASLRVQGGNTEAF
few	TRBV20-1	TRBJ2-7	SARDVSYEQY
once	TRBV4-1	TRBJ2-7	ASSQALAGGPGEQY
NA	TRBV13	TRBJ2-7	ASSLGAGQAPHEQY
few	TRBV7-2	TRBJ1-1	ASSPDRGGWSTEAF
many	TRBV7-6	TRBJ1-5	ASSLTPGGAWSNQPQH
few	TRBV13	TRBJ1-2	ASSVQHGFFGYT
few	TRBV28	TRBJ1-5	ASSPFQGIEPQH
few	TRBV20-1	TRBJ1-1	SAREPGLGVGLAEAF
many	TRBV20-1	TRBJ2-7	SARDVVAGGPYEQY
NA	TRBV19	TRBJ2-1	ASSPGLAGGSSYNEQF
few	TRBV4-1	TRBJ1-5	ASSQGNPLGPQH
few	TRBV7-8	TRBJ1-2	ASSLSPGDDYGYT
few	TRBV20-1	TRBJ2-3	SAGTSSTDTQY